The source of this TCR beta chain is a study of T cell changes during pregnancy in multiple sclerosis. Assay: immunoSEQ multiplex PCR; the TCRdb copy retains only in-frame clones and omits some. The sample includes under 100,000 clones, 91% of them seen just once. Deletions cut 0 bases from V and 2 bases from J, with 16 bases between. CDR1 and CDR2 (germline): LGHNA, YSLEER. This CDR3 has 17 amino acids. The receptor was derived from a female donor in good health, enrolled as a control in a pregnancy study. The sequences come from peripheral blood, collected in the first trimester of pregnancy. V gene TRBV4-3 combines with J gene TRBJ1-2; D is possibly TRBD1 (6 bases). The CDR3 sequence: CASSQDRQGTGNYGYTF. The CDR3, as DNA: TGCGCCAGCAGCCAAGATAGGCAGGGGACGGGAAACTATGGCTACACCTTC.